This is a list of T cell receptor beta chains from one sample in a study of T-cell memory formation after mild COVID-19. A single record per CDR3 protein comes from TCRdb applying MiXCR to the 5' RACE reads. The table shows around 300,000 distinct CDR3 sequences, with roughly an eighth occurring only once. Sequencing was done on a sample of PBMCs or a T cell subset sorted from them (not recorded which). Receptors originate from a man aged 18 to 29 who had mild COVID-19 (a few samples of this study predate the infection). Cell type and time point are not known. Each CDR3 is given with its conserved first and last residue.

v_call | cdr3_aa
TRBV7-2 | CASSLVGGSSYEQYF
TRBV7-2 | CASSNQPGREQFF
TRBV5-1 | CASSLYRQPGEKLFF
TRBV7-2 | CASSLARGFTGELFF
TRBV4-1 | CASSRPSLGGRDTQYF
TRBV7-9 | CASSSSQAANTGELFF
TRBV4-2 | CASSQDRGGPDTQYF
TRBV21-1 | CASSERSRGQPQHF
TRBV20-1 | CSARDSLQETQYF
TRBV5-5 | CASSLGLAQSTDTQYF
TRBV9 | CASSVDQRGGREQFF
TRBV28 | CASRTSGTEETQYF
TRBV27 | CASSLLGSEDNEQFF
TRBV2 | CATSEANYGYTF
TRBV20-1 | CSAIKGNQPQHF
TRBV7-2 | CASSLQTGPDTQYF
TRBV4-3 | CASSQATGSDTQYF
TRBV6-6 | CASLRSSGNTEAFF
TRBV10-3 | CAISEGQSNTEAFF
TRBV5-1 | CASSLPQAGTAYEQYF
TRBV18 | CASSPSSGSNTGELFF
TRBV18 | CASSPNGAQGDTQYF
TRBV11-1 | CASSELAGGADTQYF
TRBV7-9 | CASRPPEVHTF
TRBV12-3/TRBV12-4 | CASSFGRANTGELFF
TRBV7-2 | CASSLSGTGDADYGYTF
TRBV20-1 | CSVGGHGTYEQYF
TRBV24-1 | CATSGGPPNEQFF
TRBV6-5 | CASSHDRVTNEKLFF
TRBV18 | CASSDRTSRRNEQFF
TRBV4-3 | CASSQLTGSSGNTIYF
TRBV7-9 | CASSDQDIYFGETQYF
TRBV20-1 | CSASFGGNNEQFF
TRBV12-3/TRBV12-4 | CASSWGGTYEQYF
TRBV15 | CATSRVGGGNTDTQYF
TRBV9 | CASSVGTSGGLTDTQYF
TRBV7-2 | CASFGGGVGEQFF
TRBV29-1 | CSVELGQGNTEAFF
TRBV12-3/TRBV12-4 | CASSFPSHEQFF
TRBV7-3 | CASSLTRGGPSSYNEQFF
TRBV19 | CASLRTAPAEAFF
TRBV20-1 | CSATGTGTDTQYF
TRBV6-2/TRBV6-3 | CASSFAGRTGELFF
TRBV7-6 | CASRPGLGPPGNTIYF
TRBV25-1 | CASSEADREQFF
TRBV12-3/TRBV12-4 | CASSLVARYNEQFF
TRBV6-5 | CASSNTGGGDTQYF